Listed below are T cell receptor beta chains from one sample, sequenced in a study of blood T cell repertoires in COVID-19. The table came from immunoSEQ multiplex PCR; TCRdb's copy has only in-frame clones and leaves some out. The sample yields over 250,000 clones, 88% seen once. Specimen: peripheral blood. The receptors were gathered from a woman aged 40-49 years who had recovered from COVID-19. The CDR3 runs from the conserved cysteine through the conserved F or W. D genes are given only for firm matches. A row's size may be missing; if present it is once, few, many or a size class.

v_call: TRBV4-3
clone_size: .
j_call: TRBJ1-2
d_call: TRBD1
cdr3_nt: TGCGCCAGCAGCCAGTTTCTGACAGGGGCCTCCGGGTATGGCTACACCTTC
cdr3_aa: CASSQFLTGASGYGYTF

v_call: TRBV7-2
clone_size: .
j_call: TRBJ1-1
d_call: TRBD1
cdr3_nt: TGTGCCAGCAGCGGTGACAGGGCCTCCACTGAAGCTTTCTTT
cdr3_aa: CASSGDRASTEAFF

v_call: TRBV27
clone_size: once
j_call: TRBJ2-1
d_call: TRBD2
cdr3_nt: TGTGCCAGCAGTTCTCCGACTAGCGGGAGGTACAATGAGCAGTTCTTC
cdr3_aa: CASSSPTSGRYNEQFF

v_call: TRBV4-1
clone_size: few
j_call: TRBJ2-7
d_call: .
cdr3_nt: TGCGCCAGCAGCCCGGGGTTCTACGAGCAGTACTTC
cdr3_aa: CASSPGFYEQYF

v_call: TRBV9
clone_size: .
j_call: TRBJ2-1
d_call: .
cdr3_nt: TGTGCCAGCAGCCAGATCCCAAGCTCCTACAATGAGCAGTTCTTC
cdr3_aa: CASSQIPSSYNEQFF

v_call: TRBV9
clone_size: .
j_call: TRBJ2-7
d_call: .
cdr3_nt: TGTGCCAGCAGCGCGAACACGTACGAGCAGTACTTC
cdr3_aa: CASSANTYEQYF

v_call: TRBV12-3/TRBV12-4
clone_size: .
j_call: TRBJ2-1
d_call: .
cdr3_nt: TGTGCCAGCACCCCGGGATACAATGAGCAGTTCTTC
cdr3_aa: CASTPGYNEQFF

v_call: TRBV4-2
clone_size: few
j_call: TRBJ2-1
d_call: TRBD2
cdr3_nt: TGTGCCAGCACCATAGCGGGAGGGGTCTATGAGCAGTTCTTC
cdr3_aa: CASTIAGGVYEQFF

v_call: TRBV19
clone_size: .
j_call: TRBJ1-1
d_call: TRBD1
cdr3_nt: TGTGCCAGTAGGCCCGGACAGGGGGTCACTGAAGCTTTCTTT
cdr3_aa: CASRPGQGVTEAFF

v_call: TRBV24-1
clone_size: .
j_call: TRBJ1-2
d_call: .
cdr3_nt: TGTGCCACCAGTGGTGGACAACCCTATGGCTACACCTTC
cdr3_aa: CATSGGQPYGYTF

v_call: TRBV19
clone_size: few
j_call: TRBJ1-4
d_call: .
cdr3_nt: TGTGCCAGTAGTACCACCCGGGGGTCAACTAATGAAAAACTGTTTTTT
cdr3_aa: CASSTTRGSTNEKLFF

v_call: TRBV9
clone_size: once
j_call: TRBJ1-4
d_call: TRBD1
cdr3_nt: TGTGCCAGCAGCCCACAGGGGGGGATTGAAAAACTGTTTTTT
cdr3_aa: CASSPQGGIEKLFF

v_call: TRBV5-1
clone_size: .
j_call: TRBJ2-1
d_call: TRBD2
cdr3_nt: TGCGCCAGCAGCCCCGTAGCGGGAGGGCCGGTGGATGAGCAGTTCTTC
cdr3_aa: CASSPVAGGPVDEQFF

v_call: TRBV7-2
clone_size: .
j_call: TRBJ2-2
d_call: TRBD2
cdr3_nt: TGTGCCAGCAGCCCCCCGGGACTAGCGGGAATAGAGCTGTTTTTT
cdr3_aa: CASSPPGLAGIELFF

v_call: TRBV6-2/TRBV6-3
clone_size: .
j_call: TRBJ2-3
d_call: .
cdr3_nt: TGTGCCAGCAGCCCCGACAGGCTCAGCACAGATACGCAGTATTTT
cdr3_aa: CASSPDRLSTDTQYF

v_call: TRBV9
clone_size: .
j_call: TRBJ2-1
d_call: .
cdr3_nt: TGTGCCAGCAGCGTATCGGCGGGCCCCCGGTGGAATGAGCAGTTCTTC
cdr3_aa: CASSVSAGPRWNEQFF

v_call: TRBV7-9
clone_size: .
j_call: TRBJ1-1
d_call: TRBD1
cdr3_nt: TGTGCCAGCAGCCCTGGGGACAGGCTGAACACTGAAGCTTTCTTT
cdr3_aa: CASSPGDRLNTEAFF

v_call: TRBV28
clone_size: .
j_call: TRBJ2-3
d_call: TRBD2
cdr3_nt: TGTGCCAGCAGTCCCGCGGGAGGCACAGATACGCAGTATTTT
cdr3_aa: CASSPAGGTDTQYF

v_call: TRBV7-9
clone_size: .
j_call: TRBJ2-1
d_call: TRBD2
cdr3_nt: TGTGCCAGCAGCCCCCCCGCGCGACTAGCGCCCTACAATGAGCAGTTCTTC
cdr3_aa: CASSPPARLAPYNEQFF

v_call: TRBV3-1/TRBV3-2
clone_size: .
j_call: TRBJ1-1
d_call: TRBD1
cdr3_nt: TGTGCCAGCAGGGACAGGGGGTCGGGGAACACTGAAGCTTTCTTT
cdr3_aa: CASRDRGSGNTEAFF

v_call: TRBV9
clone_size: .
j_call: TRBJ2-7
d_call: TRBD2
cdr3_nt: TGTGCCAGCAGCCCCGGGGGCCTAGCGGGAGCCTACGAGCAGTACTTC
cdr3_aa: CASSPGGLAGAYEQYF

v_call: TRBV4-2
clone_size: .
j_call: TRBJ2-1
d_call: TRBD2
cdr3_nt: TGTGCCAGCAGCCCCCCCCGGGCGGGAGGGCGTAATGAGCAGTTCTTC
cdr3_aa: CASSPPRAGGRNEQFF

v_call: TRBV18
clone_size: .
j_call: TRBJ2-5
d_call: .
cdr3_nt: TGTGCCAGCTCACCAGGGAGTGGGGAGACCCAGTACTTC
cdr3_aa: CASSPGSGETQYF

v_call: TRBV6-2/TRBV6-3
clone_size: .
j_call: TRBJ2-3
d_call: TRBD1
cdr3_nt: TGTGCCAGCAGCAGCGGACAGGGTTCGGCAGATACGCAGTATTTT
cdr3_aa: CASSSGQGSADTQYF

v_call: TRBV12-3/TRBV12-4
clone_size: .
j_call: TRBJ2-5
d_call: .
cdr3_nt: TGTGCCAGCAGTTTCGACATCCAAGAGACCCAGTACTTC
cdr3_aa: CASSFDIQETQYF

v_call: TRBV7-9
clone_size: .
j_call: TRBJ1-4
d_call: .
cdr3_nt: TGTGCCAGCAGATTTATTGGGGCAGCGGGCCTCCGTGGAAAACTGTTTTTT
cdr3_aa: CASRFIGAAGLRGKLFF

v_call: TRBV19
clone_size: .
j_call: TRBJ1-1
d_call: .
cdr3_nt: TGTGCCAGTAGTACACAGGTGGGAGCTTTCTTT
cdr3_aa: CASSTQVGAFF

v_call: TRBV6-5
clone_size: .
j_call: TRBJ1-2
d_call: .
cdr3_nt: TGTGCCAGCAGCCTTGCGGGGGCCGTTGGCGGCTACACCTTC
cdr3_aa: CASSLAGAVGGYTF

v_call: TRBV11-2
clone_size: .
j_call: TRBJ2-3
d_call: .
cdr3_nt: TGTGCCAGCAGCCCCGAGGCCGGCGGTACGCAGTATTTT
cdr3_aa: CASSPEAGGTQYF

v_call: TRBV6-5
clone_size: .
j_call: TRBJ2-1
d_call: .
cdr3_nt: TGTGCCAGCAGTTACGGTACCAGCTCCTACAATGAGCAGTTCTTC
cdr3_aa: CASSYGTSSYNEQFF

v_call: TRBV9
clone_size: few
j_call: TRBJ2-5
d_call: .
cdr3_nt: TGTGCCAGCAGCCCCCAGGGGCGGCGAGAGACCCAGTACTTC
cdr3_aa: CASSPQGRRETQYF

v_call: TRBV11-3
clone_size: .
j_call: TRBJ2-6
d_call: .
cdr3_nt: TGTGCCAGCAGCTTAGGTCAGGCGGGCGTCCTGACTTTC
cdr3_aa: CASSLGQAGVLTF

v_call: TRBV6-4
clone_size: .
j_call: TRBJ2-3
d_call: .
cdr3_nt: TGTGCCAGCAGTGACCGAGGGTGGACAGCTAGCACAGATACGCAGTATTTT
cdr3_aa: CASSDRGWTASTDTQYF

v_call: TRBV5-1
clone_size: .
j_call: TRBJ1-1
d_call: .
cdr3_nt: TGCGCCAGCAGCGCATTCCGGGACACTGAAGCTTTCTTT
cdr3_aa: CASSAFRDTEAFF

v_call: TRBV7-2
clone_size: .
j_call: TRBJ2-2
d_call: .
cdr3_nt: TGTGCCAGCAGCTTTGGGGGGAGCACCGGGGAGCTGTTTTTT
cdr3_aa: CASSFGGSTGELFF

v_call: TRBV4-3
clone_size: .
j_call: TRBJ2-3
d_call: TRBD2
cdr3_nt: TGCGCCAGCAGCCAGAGGTTCGGGGGGACAGATACGCAGTATTTT
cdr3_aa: CASSQRFGGTDTQYF

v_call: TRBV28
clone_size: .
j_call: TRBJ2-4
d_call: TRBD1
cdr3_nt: TGTGCCAGCAGGTACCCGGGACAGGGGAAAAACATTCAGTACTTC
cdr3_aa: CASRYPGQGKNIQYF